These 22 T cell receptor beta chains came from one sample sequenced in a study of blood T cell repertoires in COVID-19. Produced via immunoSEQ multiplex PCR; TCRdb's table is partial and in-frame only. The sample yields roughly 140,000 clones, around 72% seen once. Sequenced input: peripheral blood. The origin of the receptors is a woman aged 60-75 years with acute or convalescent COVID-19.

The chain combines TRBV24-1 with TRBJ2-1; D unresolved. The CDR3 spans 14 residues. The ends were cut back, 5 bases at V and 4 bases at J, with 11 bases in the middle. Per the germline V gene, CDR1 is KGHDR and CDR2 is SFDVKD. CDR3 protein: CATSGEPSYNEQFF. The CDR3 DNA is TGTGCCACCAGTGGCGAACCGTCATACAATGAGCAGTTCTTC.

The count of this clone is one. The V call is TRBV5-1, the J call TRBJ1-2; TRBD1 aligns across 8 bases. The trim removed 4 bases at V and 8 bases at J, leaving 7 bases unmatched. The CDR3 loop spans 13 amino acids. Germline loops: CDR1 SGHRS, CDR2 YFSETQ. The CDR3 region is CASSQGALEGYTF. CDR3 sequence (DNA): TGCGCCAGCAGCCAGGGGGCCCTCGAAGGCTACACCTTC.

This sequence joins TRBV9 and TRBJ2-7, with TRBD2 identical over 9 bases. This CDR3 region has 17 residues. Germline CDR1 reads SGDLS; CDR2 reads YYNGEE. Trimming cost V 0 bases and J 6 bases; bases outside gene matches: 13. CDR3 protein: CASSVADEPGLATEQYF. CDR3 bases: TGTGCCAGCAGCGTAGCAGACGAACCGGGACTAGCCACCGAGCAGTACTTC.

This clone came up once. The J gene is TRBJ2-1, the V gene TRBV4-1, with TRBD2 matching 14 bases. With 3 bases clipped from V and 2 bases from J, the junction kept 0 bases outside the gene matches. The germline CDR1 and CDR2 sequences are MGHRA and YSYEKL. The CDR3 totals 16 residues. CDR3 DNA: TGCGCCAGCAGCCAGGGACTAGCGGGGGCCTACAATGAGCAGTTCTTC. Its translation: CASSQGLAGAYNEQFF.

J is TRBJ2-5 and V is TRBV11-2, with 7 nucleotides matching TRBD2. This CDR3 has 16 residues. CDR1 SGHAT and CDR2 FQNNGV come from the germline V gene. Losses at the gene ends were 7 bases for V and 2 bases for J; bases not matched to a gene: 13. The CDR3, as DNA: TGTGCCAGCAACTCCCAAGGGCTAGCGGATCAAGAGACCCAGTACTTC. Its protein is CASNSQGLADQETQYF.

The chain combines TRBV7-2 with TRBJ1-2, with D unclear. Germline V gene data show CDR1 as SGHTA and CDR2 as FQGNSA. The CDR3 extends over 17 amino acids. V was pared by 1 base and J by 5 bases, with 20 bases between. DNA of the CDR3: TGTGCCAGCAGCTTAGTCCCGGGGATCAACGCTGTTTATGGCTACACCTTC. As protein: CASSLVPGINAVYGYTF.

The CDR3 loop reads CASRDITWTTEAFF. CDR3 bases: TGTGCCAGCAGGGACATAACTTGGACCACTGAAGCTTTCTTT. The chain employs TRBV6-6 and TRBJ1-1, with D tentatively TRBD1 (5 bases). This CDR3 has 14 residues. Germline CDR1 is MNHNY and CDR2 is SVGAGI (reference sequence). Trimming cost V 6 bases and J 4 bases, with 15 bases left between them.

The chain couples TRBV15 to TRBJ1-3; TRBD1 is a possible D gene (6 bases). The CDR3 spans 18 residues. The V and J ends lost 5 bases and 0 bases respectively, with 20 bases between them. Germline V gene sequence: CDR1 LNHNV, CDR2 YYDKDF (reference sequence). Here the CDR3 reads CATSPRGTDSHSGNTIYF. As DNA, the CDR3 is TGTGCCACCAGCCCAAGAGGAACGGACAGTCACTCTGGAAACACCATATATTTT.

The V gene is TRBV11-2, the J gene TRBJ2-1; D gene ambiguous. The ends were cut back, 5 bases at V and 10 bases at J, with 12 bases in the middle. Germline V gene data show CDR1 as SGHAT and CDR2 as FQNNGV. This CDR3 is built from 12 residues. CDR3 amino acids: CASSPLHREQFF. The CDR3 DNA follows: TGTGCCAGCAGCCCACTCCACCGAGAGCAGTTCTTC.

CDR3 residues: CASTTPEVRNYGYTF. Here the CDR3 DNA reads TGTGCCAGCACCACCCCGGAGGTGCGGAACTATGGCTACACCTTC. This chain connects TRBV7-9 to TRBJ1-2; no firm D call. V was pared by 7 bases and J by 2 bases, with 17 bases between. The CDR3 consists of 15 residues. CDR1 is SEHNR and CDR2 is FQNEAQ in the germline V gene (reference sequence). Full variable domain (missing parts from reference TRBV7-9 and TRBJ1-2): DTGVSQNPRHKITKRGQNVTFRCDPISEHNRLYWYRQTLGQGPEFLTYFQNEAQLEKSRLLSDRFSAERPKGSFSTLEIQRTEQGDSAMYLCASTTPEVRNYGYTFGSGTRLTVV.

The chain combines TRBV9 with TRBJ2-1; D gene unclear. The V and J ends lost 4 bases and 1 base respectively, with 9 bases between them. Per germline, CDR1 SGDLS and CDR2 YYNGEE. There are 14 residues in the CDR3. The CDR3: CASSPGFSYNEQFF. In DNA form, the CDR3 reads TGTGCCAGCAGCCCCGGTTTTTCCTACAATGAGCAGTTCTTC.

For this clone: Other DNA sequences in the same sample also yield this CDR3. The genes are TRBV27 and TRBJ1-4, with D tentatively TRBD1 (5 bases). Germline CDR1 and CDR2: MNHEY and SMNVEV (reference sequence). The CDR3 loop spans 13 amino acids. The V end was cut by 7 bases, the J end by 4 bases, with 10 bases between. CDR3 protein: CASTGQGNEKLFF. Here the CDR3 DNA reads TGTGCCAGCACCGGGCAGGGTAATGAAAAACTGTTTTTT.

The chain combines TRBV20-1 with TRBJ2-1; weak D call: TRBD1 (5 bases). CDR3 length equals 11 residues. CDR1 and CDR2 (germline): DFQATT, SNEGSKA (reference sequence). V lost 3 bases, J lost 5 bases, and 5 bases lay in between. CDR3: CSARGHNEQFF. The CDR3 nucleotides are TGCAGTGCTAGGGGGCACAATGAGCAGTTCTTC.

This chain joins TRBV5-1 and TRBJ2-7; 9 nucleotides line up with TRBD1. This CDR3 has 16 amino acids. After removal of 3 bases from V and 3 bases from J, the junction contained 10 bases not matched to a gene. Germline values: CDR1 SGHRS, CDR2 YFSETQ. The CDR3 DNA follows: TGCGCCAGCAGCTCGGAACCGGGACAGGGTTACTACGAGCAGTACTTC. Its protein is CASSSEPGQGYYEQYF.

V usage is TRBV12-5 and J usage is TRBJ1-1, with D possibly being TRBD1 (6 bases). The CDR3 extends over 15 amino acids. Trimming stripped 0 bases from V and 4 bases from J, with 12 bases between. Germline values: CDR1 LGHNT, CDR2 FRNRAP. CDR3 in amino acids: CASGLVLGGPTEAFF. The CDR3 DNA reads as TGTGCTAGTGGTTTGGTACTCGGGGGGCCCACTGAAGCTTTCTTT.

The chain combines TRBV28 with TRBJ1-5; TRBD1 aligns across 9 bases. The CDR3 is 15 amino acids. The germline V gene has CDR1 MDHEN and CDR2 SYDVKM. J gave up 3 bases and V 2 bases, and 2 bases lay outside the gene matches. This chain's CDR3 is CASSLTGGSNQPQHF. The CDR3 DNA sequence: TGTGCCAGCAGTTTAACAGGGGGCTCCAATCAGCCCCAGCATTTT.

This chain uses TRBV2 with TRBJ2-2; 11 bases match TRBD2. In germline, CDR1 is SNHLY, CDR2 FYNNEI. J gave up 5 bases and V 5 bases, and 4 bases lay outside the gene matches. The CDR3 runs to 15 residues. CDR3 sequence: CASSLLAGATGELFF. DNA for the CDR3: TGTGCCAGCAGTTTACTAGCGGGAGCAACCGGGGAGCTGTTTTTT. The variable domain in full, completed from reference TRBV2 and TRBJ2-2, reads EPEVTQTPSHQVTQMGQEVILRCVPISNHLYFYWYRQILGQKVEFLVSFYNNEISEKSEIFDDQFSVERPDGSNFTLKIRSTKLEDSAMYFCASSLLAGATGELFFGEGSRLTVL.

This chain joins TRBV4-2 and TRBJ1-4; 8 nucleotides match TRBD1. The CDR3 loop spans 14 amino acids. J gave up 8 bases and V 4 bases, and 6 bases lay outside the gene matches. Germline CDR1 LGHNA, CDR2 YNFKEQ. This CDR3 reads CASSPRGRGEKLFF. As DNA, the CDR3 is TGTGCCAGCAGCCCCAGGGGGCGAGGGGAAAAACTGTTTTTT.

The chain recombines TRBV3-1 (or the pseudogene TRBV3-2) with TRBJ1-2, with 11 bases identical to TRBD1. This CDR3 comprises 14 residues. From germline, CDR1 is LGHDT and CDR2 YNNKEL (reference sequence). Germline trimming cut 1 base from V and 7 bases from J; bases unmatched to any gene: 2. The CDR3 DNA sequence: TGTGCCAGCAGCCAAGTTGGACAGGGGGCTGGCTACACCTTC. Protein: CASSQVGQGAGYTF.

The chain links TRBV10-2 to TRBJ2-5; maybe TRBD2 (7 bases). V dropped 0 bases and J dropped 9 bases, with 20 bases sitting between them. The germline gives CDR1 WSHSY, CDR2 SAAADI. The CDR3 has 16 amino acids. The CDR3 nucleotides read TGCGCCAGCAGTGAGTCGGCCAGACTAGCCCCAGGGGCCCAGTACTTC. Translating it yields CASSESARLAPGAQYF.

The chain uses TRBV2 and TRBJ1-4; tentatively, D is TRBD1 (5 bases). The CDR3 runs to 14 residues. The germline V and J ends were trimmed by 5 bases and 2 bases, with 9 bases remaining between them. Per the germline V gene, CDR1 is SNHLY and CDR2 is FYNNEI. CDR3 protein: CASSSGRTNEKLFF. The CDR3, as DNA: TGTGCCAGCAGTTCAGGGCGGACTAATGAAAAACTGTTTTTT.

This clone was detected a few times. The chain has TRBV5-4 and TRBJ2-1; 8 bases align to TRBD2. This CDR3 has 15 amino acids. Germline assignment: CDR1 SGHNT and CDR2 YYREEE (reference sequence). The trim removed 2 bases at V and 9 bases at J, leaving 10 bases unmatched. CDR3 sequence: CASSFKVGRAFEQFF. In nucleotides, the CDR3 is TGTGCCAGCAGCTTCAAGGTCGGGAGGGCCTTTGAGCAGTTCTTC.